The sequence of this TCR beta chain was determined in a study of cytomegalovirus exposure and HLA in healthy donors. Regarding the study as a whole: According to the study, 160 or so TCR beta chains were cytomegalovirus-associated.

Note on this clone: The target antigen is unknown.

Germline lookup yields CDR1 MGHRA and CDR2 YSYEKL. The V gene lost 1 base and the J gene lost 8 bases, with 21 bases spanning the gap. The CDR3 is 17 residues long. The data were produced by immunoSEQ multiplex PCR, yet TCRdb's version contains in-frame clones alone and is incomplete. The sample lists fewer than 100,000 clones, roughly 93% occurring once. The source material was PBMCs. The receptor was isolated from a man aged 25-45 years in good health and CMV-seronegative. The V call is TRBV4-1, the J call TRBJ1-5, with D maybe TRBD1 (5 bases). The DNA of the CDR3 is TGCGCCAGCAGCCAAGGTTATTCCGCAGGGCGGCCCGAGCCCCAGCATTTT. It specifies CASSQGYSAGRPEPQHF.